This TCR beta chain is from a study of CD8 T cells in Susac syndrome. The study sequenced TCR beta in blood CD8+ and CD4+ T cells. The diagnostic criteria were recently defined, and patients with Susac syndrome met them for definite or probable disease. To note about this clonotype: Its antigen remains unidentified.

Study-wide results and caveats: Approximately 16 Susac-specific public clones were found in total CD8+ repertoires and five in CD8+ TEMRA repertoires.

After extraction with the RNeasy kit, roughly 0.45 to 1 ug of the RNA was reverse transcribed using random hexamers. Multiplex PCR with immunoSEQ amplified the TCR beta CDR3 across 54 Vbeta and 13 Jbeta. MiXCR, run by TCRdb on the immunoSEQ multiplex PCR reads, gives a single entry per CDR3 protein. The table lists some 120,000 distinct CDR3 sequences, over 85% of them singletons, with 0.21% in the top ten. This receptor was obtained from a human donor with Susac syndrome. The sequenced sample was CD8+ T cells from PBMCs.

The CDR3 DNA is TGTGCCAGCAGCTTGGGTCCGGATGAAGCTTTCTTT. Its translation: CASSLGPDEAFF. This chain links TRBV7-9 with TRBJ1-1, with D uncertain. The V end lost 3 bases, the J end lost 7 bases, and 9 bases lay between the germline ends. Germline V CDR1 and CDR2: SEHNR, FQNEAQ (reference sequence). This CDR3 is built from 12 residues.